The sequence of this T cell receptor (beta chain) was determined in a study of beta chain features in type 1 diabetes. The wider study: Age, gender and cell yields were similar between patients and healthy donors.

This clone was seen more than once but under ten times. Its antigen is unidentified. What was sequenced were expressed TCRB transcripts, since all of the isolated RNA had been reverse transcribed. Libraries were prepared by immunoSEQ multiplex PCR; TCRdb keeps only in-frame clonotypes and omits some of them. This sample carries 600,000 to 700,000 clones, roughly 12% of them seen once, and the ten largest clones take approximately 0.11%. Regarding the study as a whole: An over-representation of cells with high TCR expression could result from cDNA sequencing. Shorter TCRB CDR3s, moderately but significantly so, marked every one of the four CD4+ subsets in Type 1 diabetes patients.

Via CD45RO/CCR7/CD25/CD127/CD95/CD27, cells of the CD4+ naive, central memory, regulatory and stem cell-like memory subsets were sorted. V lost 3 bases and J lost 7, with 19 bases in between. CDR3 length equals 17 residues. CDR1 SEHNR and CDR2 FQNEAQ come from the germline V gene (reference sequence). This sequence was found in a young man with type 1 diabetes. The sequenced material came from naive CD4+ T cells from blood. This chain uses TRBV7-9 with TRBJ1-6; tentative D call: TRBD1 (6 bases). CDR3 region: CASSFWGAPPQNSPLHF. CDR3 bases: TGTGCCAGCAGCTTTTGGGGGGCGCCCCCCCAGAATTCACCCCTCCACTTT.